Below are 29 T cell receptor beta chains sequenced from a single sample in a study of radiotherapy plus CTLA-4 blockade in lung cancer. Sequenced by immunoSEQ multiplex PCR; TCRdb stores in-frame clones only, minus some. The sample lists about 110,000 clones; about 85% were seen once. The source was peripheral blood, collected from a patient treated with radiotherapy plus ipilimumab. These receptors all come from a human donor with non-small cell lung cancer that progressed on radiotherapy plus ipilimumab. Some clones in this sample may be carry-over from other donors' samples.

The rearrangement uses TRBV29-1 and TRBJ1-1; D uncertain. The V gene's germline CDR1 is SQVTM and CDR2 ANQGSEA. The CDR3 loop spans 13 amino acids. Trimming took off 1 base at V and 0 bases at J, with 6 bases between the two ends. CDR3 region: CSVEVSMNTEAFF. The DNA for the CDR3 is TGCAGCGTTGAAGTCAGCATGAACACTGAAGCTTTCTTT.

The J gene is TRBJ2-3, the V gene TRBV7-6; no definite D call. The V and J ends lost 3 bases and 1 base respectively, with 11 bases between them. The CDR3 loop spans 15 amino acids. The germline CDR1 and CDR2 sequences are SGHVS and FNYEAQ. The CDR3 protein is CASSFNLAGTDTQYF. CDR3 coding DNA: TGTGCCAGCAGCTTTAATTTGGCTGGCACAGATACGCAGTATTTT. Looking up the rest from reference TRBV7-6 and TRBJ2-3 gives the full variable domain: GAGVSQSPRYKVTKRGQDVALRCDPISGHVSLYWYRQALGQGPEFLTYFNYEAQQDKSGLPNDRFSAERPEGSISTLTIQRTEQRDSAMYRCASSFNLAGTDTQYFGPGTRLTVL.

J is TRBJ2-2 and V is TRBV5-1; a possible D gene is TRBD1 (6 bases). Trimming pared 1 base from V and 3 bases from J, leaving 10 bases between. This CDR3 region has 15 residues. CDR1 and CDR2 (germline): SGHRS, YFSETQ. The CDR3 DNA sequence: TGCGCCAGCAGCTTGCAGGGGATGGACACCGGGGAGCTGTTTTTT. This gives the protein CASSLQGMDTGELFF.

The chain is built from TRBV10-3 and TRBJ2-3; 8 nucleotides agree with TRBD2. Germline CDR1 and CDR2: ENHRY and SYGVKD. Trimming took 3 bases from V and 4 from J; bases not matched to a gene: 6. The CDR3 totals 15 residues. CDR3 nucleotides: TGTGCCATCAGTGATAACGGGGGGGGCCCAGATACGCAGTATTTT. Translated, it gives CAISDNGGGPDTQYF.

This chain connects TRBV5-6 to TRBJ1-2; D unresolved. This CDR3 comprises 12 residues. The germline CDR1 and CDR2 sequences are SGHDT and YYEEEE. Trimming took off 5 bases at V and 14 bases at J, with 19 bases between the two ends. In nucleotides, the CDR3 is TGTGCCAGCAGTTTCAGGTTTGGCAACTTAACCTTC. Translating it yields CASSFRFGNLTF.

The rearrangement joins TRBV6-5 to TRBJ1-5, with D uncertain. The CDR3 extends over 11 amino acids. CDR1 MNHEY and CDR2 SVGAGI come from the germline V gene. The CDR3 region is CAGYSNQPQHF. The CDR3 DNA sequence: TGTGCAGGCTATAGCAATCAGCCCCAGCATTTT.

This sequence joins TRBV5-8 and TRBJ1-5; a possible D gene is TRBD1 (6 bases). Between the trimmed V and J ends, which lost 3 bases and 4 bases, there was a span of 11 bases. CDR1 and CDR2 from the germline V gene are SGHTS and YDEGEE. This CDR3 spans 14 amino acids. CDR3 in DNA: TGTGCCAGCAGCTCACGGCAGGGGAATCAGCCCCAGCATTTT. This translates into CASSSRQGNQPQHF.

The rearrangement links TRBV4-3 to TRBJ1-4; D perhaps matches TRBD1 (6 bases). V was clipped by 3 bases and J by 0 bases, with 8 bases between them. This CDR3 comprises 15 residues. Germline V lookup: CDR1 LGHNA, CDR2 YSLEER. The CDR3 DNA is TGCGCCAGCAGCCAGGGACACTCAACTAATGAAAAACTGTTTTTT. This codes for CASSQGHSTNEKLFF.

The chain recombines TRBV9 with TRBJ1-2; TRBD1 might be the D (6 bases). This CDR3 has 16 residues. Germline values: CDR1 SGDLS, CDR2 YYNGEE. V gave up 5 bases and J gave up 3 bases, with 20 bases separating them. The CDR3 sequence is CASSYSTGRLDYGYTF. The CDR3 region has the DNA TGTGCCAGCAGTTATAGTACAGGGCGGCTAGACTATGGCTACACCTTC.

The CDR3 loop is CASDKIFTPTGLPNYGYTF. In DNA form, the CDR3 reads TGTGCCAGCGACAAAATATTCACCCCGACAGGCTTGCCTAACTATGGCTACACCTTC. The J gene is TRBJ1-2, the V gene TRBV27, with D possibly being TRBD1 (6 bases). Trimming removed 8 bases from V and 0 bases from J, with 28 bases in between. CDR1 is MNHEY, CDR2 SMNVEV, per germline (reference sequence). This CDR3 spans 19 amino acids.

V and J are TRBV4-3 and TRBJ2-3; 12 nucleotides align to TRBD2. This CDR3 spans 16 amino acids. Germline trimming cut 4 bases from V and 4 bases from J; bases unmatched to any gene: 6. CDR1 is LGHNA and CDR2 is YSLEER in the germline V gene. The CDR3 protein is CASSPQTSGGADTQYF. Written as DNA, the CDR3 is TGCGCCAGCAGCCCGCAGACTAGCGGGGGAGCAGATACGCAGTATTTT.

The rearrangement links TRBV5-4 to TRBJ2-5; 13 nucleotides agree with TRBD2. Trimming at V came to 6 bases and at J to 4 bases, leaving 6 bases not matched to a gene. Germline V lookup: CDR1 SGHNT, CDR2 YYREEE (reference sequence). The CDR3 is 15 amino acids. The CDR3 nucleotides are TGTGCCAGCACCAGGACTAGCGGGGGAGGAGAGACCCAGTACTTC. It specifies CASTRTSGGGETQYF. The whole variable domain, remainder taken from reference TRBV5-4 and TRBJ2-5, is ETGVTQSPTHLIKTRGQQVTLRCSSQSGHNTVSWYQQALGQGPQFIFQYYREEENGRGNFPPRFSGLQFPNYSSELNVNALELDDSALYLCASTRTSGGGETQYFGPGTRLLVL.

The CDR3 protein is CASSFSRGRITDTQYF. The CDR3 DNA sequence: TGTGCCAGCAGCTTCTCCAGGGGGCGCATCACAGATACGCAGTATTTT. The J gene is TRBJ2-3, the V gene TRBV11-2; 8 nucleotides line up with TRBD1. Germline assignment: CDR1 SGHAT and CDR2 FQNNGV. The ends lost 3 bases at V and 2 bases at J; junction bases unmatched: 7. There are 16 residues in the CDR3.

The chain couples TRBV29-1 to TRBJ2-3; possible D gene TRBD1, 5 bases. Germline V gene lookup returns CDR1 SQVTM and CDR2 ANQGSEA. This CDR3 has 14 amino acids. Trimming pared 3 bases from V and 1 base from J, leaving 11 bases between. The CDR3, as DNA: TGCAGCGTTGATCTGCAGGGCGGCACAGATACGCAGTATTTT. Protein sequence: CSVDLQGGTDTQYF.

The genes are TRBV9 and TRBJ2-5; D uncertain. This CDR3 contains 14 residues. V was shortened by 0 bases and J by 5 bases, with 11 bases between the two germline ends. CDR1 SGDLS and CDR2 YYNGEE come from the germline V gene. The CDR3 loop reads CASSVGDRLETQYF. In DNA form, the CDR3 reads TGTGCCAGCAGCGTAGGTGATCGCCTGGAGACCCAGTACTTC.

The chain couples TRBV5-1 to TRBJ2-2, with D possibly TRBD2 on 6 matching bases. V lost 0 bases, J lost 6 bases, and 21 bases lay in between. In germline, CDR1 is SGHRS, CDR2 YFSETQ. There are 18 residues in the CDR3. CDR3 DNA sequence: TGCGCCAGCAGCTTGGTCCGGGACTCCCTGTTCGGGTCCGGGGAGCTGTTTTTT. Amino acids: CASSLVRDSLFGSGELFF.

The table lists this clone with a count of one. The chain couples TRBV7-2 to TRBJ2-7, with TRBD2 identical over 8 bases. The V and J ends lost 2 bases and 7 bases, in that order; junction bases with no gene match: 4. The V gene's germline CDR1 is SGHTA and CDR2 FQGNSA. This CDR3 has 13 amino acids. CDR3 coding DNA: TGTGCCAGCAGCTTATTAGCGGGGCGGGAGCAGTACTTC. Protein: CASSLLAGREQYF.

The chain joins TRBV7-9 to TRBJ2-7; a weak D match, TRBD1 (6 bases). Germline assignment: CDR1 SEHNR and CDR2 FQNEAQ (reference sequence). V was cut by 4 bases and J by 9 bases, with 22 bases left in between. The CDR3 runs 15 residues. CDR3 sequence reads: CASSSSNRASPGQYF. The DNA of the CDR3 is TGTGCCAGCAGCTCCTCCAACAGGGCCTCTCCTGGGCAGTACTTC.

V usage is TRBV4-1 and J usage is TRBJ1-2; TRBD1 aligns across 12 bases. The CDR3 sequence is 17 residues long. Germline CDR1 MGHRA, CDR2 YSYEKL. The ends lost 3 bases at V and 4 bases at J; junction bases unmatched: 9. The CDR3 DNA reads TGCGCCAGCAGCCAGTCGGGACAGGGGGCTTTTAGCTATGGCTACACCTTC. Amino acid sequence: CASSQSGQGAFSYGYTF.

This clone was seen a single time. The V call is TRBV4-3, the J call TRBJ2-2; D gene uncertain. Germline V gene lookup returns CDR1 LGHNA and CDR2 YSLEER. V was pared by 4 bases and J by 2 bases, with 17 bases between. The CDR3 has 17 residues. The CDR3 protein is CASSLQTLAGNTGELFF. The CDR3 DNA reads TGCGCCAGCAGCCTTCAGACTCTGGCAGGAAACACCGGGGAGCTGTTTTTT.

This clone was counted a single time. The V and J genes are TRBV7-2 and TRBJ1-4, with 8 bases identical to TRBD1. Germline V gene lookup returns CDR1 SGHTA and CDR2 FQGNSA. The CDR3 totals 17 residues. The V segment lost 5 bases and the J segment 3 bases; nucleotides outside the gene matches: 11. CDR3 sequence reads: CASSPLSRTGSNEKLFF. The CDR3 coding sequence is TGTGCCAGCAGCCCCCTGTCGCGGACAGGGTCTAATGAAAAACTGTTTTTT. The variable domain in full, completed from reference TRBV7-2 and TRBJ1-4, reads GAGVSQSPSNKVTEKGKDVELRCDPISGHTALYWYRQSLGQGLEFLIYFQGNSAPDKSGLPSDRFSAERTGGSVSTLTIQRTQQEDSAVYLCASSPLSRTGSNEKLFFGSGTQLSVL.

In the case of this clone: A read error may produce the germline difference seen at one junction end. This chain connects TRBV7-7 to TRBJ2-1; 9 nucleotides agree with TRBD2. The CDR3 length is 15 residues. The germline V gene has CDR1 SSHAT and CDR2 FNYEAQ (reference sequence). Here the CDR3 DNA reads TGTGCTAGCAGCCCTCGGGCTAGCGGGGCCAATGAGCAGTTCTTC. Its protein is CASSPRASGANEQFF.

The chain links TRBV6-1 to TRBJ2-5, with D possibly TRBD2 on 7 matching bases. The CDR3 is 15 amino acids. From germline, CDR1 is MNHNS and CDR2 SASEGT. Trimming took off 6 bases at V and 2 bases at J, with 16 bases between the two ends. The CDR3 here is CASSQGGARQETQYF. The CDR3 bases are TGTGCCAGCAGCCAAGGGGGGGCCCGACAAGAGACCCAGTACTTC.

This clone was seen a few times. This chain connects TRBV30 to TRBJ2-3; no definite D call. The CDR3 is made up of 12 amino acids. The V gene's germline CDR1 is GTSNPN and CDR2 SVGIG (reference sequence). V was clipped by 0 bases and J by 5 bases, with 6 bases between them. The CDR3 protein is CAWSVGGDTQYF. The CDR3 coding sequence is TGTGCCTGGAGTGTAGGTGGAGATACGCAGTATTTT.

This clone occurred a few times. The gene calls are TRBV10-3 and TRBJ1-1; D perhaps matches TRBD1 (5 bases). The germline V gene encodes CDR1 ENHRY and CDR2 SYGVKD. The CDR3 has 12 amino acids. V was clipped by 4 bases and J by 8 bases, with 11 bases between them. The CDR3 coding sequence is TGTGCCATCAGTGGCCAGGGAGAGGAAGCTTTCTTT. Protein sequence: CAISGQGEEAFF.

CDR3 protein: CASSYSSQVNYNEQFF. The CDR3 DNA reads TGTGCCAGCAGTTACTCTAGTCAAGTTAACTACAATGAGCAGTTCTTC. The rearrangement links TRBV6-5 to TRBJ2-1, with D unresolved. The V and J ends lost 0 bases and 3 bases respectively, with 12 bases between them. CDR1 and CDR2 from the germline V gene are MNHEY and SVGAGI. The CDR3 consists of 16 residues.

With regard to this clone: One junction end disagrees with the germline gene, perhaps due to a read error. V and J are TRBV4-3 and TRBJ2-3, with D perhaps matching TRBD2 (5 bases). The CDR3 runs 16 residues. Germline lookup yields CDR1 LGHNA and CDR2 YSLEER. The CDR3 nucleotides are TGCGCCAGCCGCCAAGATGCACGGGGATTCACAGATACGCAGTATTTC. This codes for CASRQDARGFTDTQYF.

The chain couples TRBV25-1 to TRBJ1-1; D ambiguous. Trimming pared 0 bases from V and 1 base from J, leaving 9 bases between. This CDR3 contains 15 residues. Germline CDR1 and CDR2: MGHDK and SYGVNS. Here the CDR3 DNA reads TGTGCCAGCAGTGAATACTGGCAGGAGAACACTGAAGCTTTCTTT. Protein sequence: CASSEYWQENTEAFF.

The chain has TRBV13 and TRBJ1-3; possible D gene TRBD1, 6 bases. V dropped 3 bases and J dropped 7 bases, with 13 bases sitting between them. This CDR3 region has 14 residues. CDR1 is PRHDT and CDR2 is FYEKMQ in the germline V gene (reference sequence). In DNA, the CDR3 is TGTGCCAGCAGCTTCGACAGGCTAGGGAACACCATATATTTT. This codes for CASSFDRLGNTIYF.